This T cell receptor (beta chain) was recorded in a study of T cell responses to AZD1222 COVID-19 vaccine. Background on the study: Second doses were pooled across both intervals (about 4 or about 12 weeks). Points from the study as a whole: The study found Spike-specific TCR breadth and depth rose after two AZD1222 doses. Only after the peak T cell response were repertoires sampled.

Concerning this clone itself: The target antigen is unknown.

Using immunoSEQ multiplex PCR, the repertoire was profiled, and TCRdb retains in-frame clones only, with some absent. The repertoire includes 150,000 to 170,000 clones, around 90% of them detected once, and 3% to 3.5% sits in the top ten. This CDR3 comprises 14 residues. CDR1 is SGHRS and CDR2 is YFSETQ in the germline V gene. V was trimmed by 0 bases and J by 2 bases, leaving 5 bases between them. The input for sequencing was peripheral blood, taken on day 0 of AZD1222 vaccination. This sequence originates from an adult in good health. This sequence joins TRBV5-1 and TRBJ2-2, with D unresolved. The CDR3 is CASSLVSNTGELFF. The CDR3 DNA is TGCGCCAGCAGCTTGGTCAGTAACACCGGGGAGCTGTTTTTT.